This T cell receptor beta chain derives from a study of blood T cell repertoires in COVID-19. At the level of the study: Material from acute and convalescent COVID-19 was sourced from the United States, Italy and Spain. PBMCs, B-cell-depleted T cells, or T cells provided the cDNA or gDNA that made up the material.

Authors' processing steps: Amplification from reference gene primers served as the basis for estimated nucleated cell counts. The data were produced by immunoSEQ multiplex PCR, yet TCRdb's version contains in-frame clones alone and is incomplete. That table gives V, J and clone size, and the DNA gave D and trimming. The repertoire holds 100,000 to 150,000 clones, with around four fifths as singletons. This CDR3 region has 15 residues. CDR1 is MDHEN and CDR2 is SYDVKM in the germline V gene. Trimming took off 4 bases at V and 5 bases at J, with 12 bases between the two ends. The sequenced material came from peripheral blood. The V and J genes are TRBV28 and TRBJ1-6, with D possibly TRBD1 on 6 matching bases. This TCR was recovered from a man in his 60s with acute or convalescent COVID-19. The CDR3 is CASSSEDRDNSPLHF. DNA for the CDR3: TGTGCCAGCAGTTCGGAGGACAGAGATAATTCACCCCTCCACTTT.